This record looks at one TCR beta chain sequence and its context. Its antigen is not known. The germline CDR1 and CDR2 sequences are SEHNR and FQNEAQ (reference sequence). The CDR3 spans 15 residues. V was shortened by 7 bases and J by 4 bases, with 16 bases between the two germline ends. The sample originates from a study of cytomegalovirus exposure and HLA in healthy donors. Study-wide findings and caveats: For cytomegalovirus status, the classifier reportedly gave diagnoses with high specificity and sensitivity.

The PCR had 60 Vbeta and 13 Jbeta primers. Assay used: immunoSEQ multiplex PCR; TCRdb lists only in-frame clones, some missing. The sample includes around 180,000 clones, about four fifths of them seen just once. The V call is TRBV7-9, the J call TRBJ2-2; a weak D match, TRBD1 (6 bases). The specimen was PBMCs. The receptor was isolated from a middle-aged woman in good health and CMV-seronegative. CDR3 amino acids: CASNPGAGVTGELFF. The CDR3 DNA reads as TGTGCCAGCAATCCCGGGGCAGGGGTCACCGGGGAGCTGTTTTTT.